These 18 T cell receptor beta chains share one sample of origin, sequenced in a study of PD-1 blockade in classical Hodgkin lymphoma. Every single patient, without exception, relapsed after autologous stem cell transplantation, and brentuximab vedotin exposure varied. Using immunoSEQ multiplex PCR, the repertoire was profiled, and TCRdb retains in-frame clones only, with some absent. The repertoire holds tens of thousands of clones, with about 92% as singletons. Sequences were derived from peripheral blood mononuclear cells (PBMCs), sampled at baseline. The receptors shown here come from a human donor with classical Hodgkin lymphoma.

The V and J genes are TRBV7-9 and TRBJ1-1; D not certain. The germline V gene has CDR1 SEHNR and CDR2 FQNEAQ (reference sequence). Trimming took off 4 bases at V and 1 base at J, with 7 bases between the two ends. The CDR3 runs 13 residues. The CDR3 DNA reads as TGTGCCAGCAGCTCGTTACAGAACACTGAAGCTTTCTTT. Translated: CASSSLQNTEAFF.

The J gene is TRBJ2-5, the V gene TRBV15; maybe TRBD2 (6 bases). The CDR3 runs to 13 residues. V was cut by 4 bases and J by 4 bases, with 10 bases left in between. Germline assignment: CDR1 LNHNV and CDR2 YYDKDF (reference sequence). This chain's CDR3 is CATSKRLGETQYF. CDR3 nucleotides: TGTGCCACCAGCAAACGACTAGGAGAGACCCAGTACTTC.

The V gene is TRBV15, the J gene TRBJ2-7; D remains unclear. The germline V gene encodes CDR1 LNHNV and CDR2 YYDKDF (reference sequence). This CDR3 contains 14 residues. V dropped 3 bases and J dropped 4 bases, with 13 bases sitting between them. The CDR3 region is CATSRDSDGYEQYF. The CDR3 region has the DNA TGTGCCACCAGCAGGGATTCGGACGGATACGAGCAGTACTTC.

The chain recombines TRBV5-4 with TRBJ2-7, with D unclear. The germline V gene has CDR1 SGHNT and CDR2 YYREEE (reference sequence). Trimming pared 0 bases from V and 5 bases from J, leaving 9 bases between. This CDR3 contains 13 residues. The CDR3 loop is CASSLGILDEQYF. The CDR3 DNA is TGTGCCAGCAGCTTGGGAATTCTGGACGAGCAGTACTTC.

The CDR3 region has the DNA TGTGCCAGCAGTTTACGACAGGGGACGCAGCCCCAGCATTTT. This codes for CASSLRQGTQPQHF. The chain joins TRBV28 to TRBJ1-5; TRBD1 aligns across 8 bases. CDR3 size: 14 residues. V lost 2 bases to trimming and J lost 7 bases; unmatched junction nucleotides: 4. Per germline, CDR1 MDHEN and CDR2 SYDVKM. Drawing the rest from reference TRBV28 and TRBJ1-5, the complete variable domain is DVKVTQSSRYLVKRTGEKVFLECVQDMDHENMFWYRQDPGLGLRLIYFSYDVKMKEKGDIPEGYSVSREKKERFSLILESASTNQTSMYLCASSLRQGTQPQHFGDGTRLSIL.

The V call is TRBV13, the J call TRBJ1-3; D remains ambiguous. The germline V gene encodes CDR1 PRHDT and CDR2 FYEKMQ (reference sequence). This CDR3 contains 14 residues. V dropped 5 bases and J dropped 0 bases, with 8 bases sitting between them. The CDR3 spells CASSPRSSGNTIYF. Here the CDR3 DNA reads TGTGCCAGCAGCCCTAGGAGCTCTGGAAACACCATATATTTT.

This clone was observed once. The CDR3 loop is CASSAGPNTEAFF. CDR3 bases: TGTGCCAGCAGCGCGGGGCCCAACACTGAAGCTTTCTTT. V gene TRBV7-2 combines with J gene TRBJ1-1, with a tentative D call TRBD1 (5 bases). Trimming left V 5 bases short and J 2 bases short, with 9 bases between. This CDR3 has 13 residues. Germline CDR1 and CDR2: SGHTA and FQGNSA. Complete variable domain (other parts from reference TRBV7-2 and TRBJ1-1): GAGVSQSPSNKVTEKGKDVELRCDPISGHTALYWYRQSLGQGLEFLIYFQGNSAPDKSGLPSDRFSAERTGGSVSTLTIQRTQQEDSAVYLCASSAGPNTEAFFGQGTRLTVV.

The chain joins TRBV28 to TRBJ2-7, with D possibly being TRBD2 (7 bases). V was shortened by 2 bases and J by 4 bases, with 15 bases between the two germline ends. The CDR3 runs 15 residues. Germline assignment: CDR1 MDHEN and CDR2 SYDVKM. This CDR3 reads CASSLLSGGNYEQYF. CDR3 coding DNA: TGTGCCAGCAGTTTACTTTCGGGGGGCAATTACGAGCAGTACTTC.

The chain joins TRBV7-3 to TRBJ2-3; weak D call: TRBD1 (5 bases). Trimming pared 3 bases from V and 4 bases from J, leaving 11 bases between. Germline-derived CDR1 and CDR2 are SGHTA and FQGTGA. There are 14 residues in the CDR3. The CDR3 DNA reads as TGTGCCAGCAGCTTTCATGGGGCCTCAGATACGCAGTATTTT. It is translated as CASSFHGASDTQYF.

This sequence joins TRBV18 and TRBJ2-7; 8 nucleotides line up with TRBD1. The germline gives CDR1 KGHSH, CDR2 LQKENI. The V segment lost 3 bases and the J segment 3 bases; nucleotides outside the gene matches: 7. The CDR3 totals 15 residues. The CDR3 DNA reads TGTGCCAGCTCACCCGCACAGGGGGTCAACTACGAGCAGTACTTC. The encoded protein is CASSPAQGVNYEQYF.

This clone was seen a handful of times. The chain has TRBV27 and TRBJ2-2, with D maybe TRBD1 (5 bases). The CDR3 has 14 amino acids. CDR1 is MNHEY and CDR2 is SMNVEV in the germline V gene (reference sequence). Trimming took off 8 bases at V and 1 base at J, with 11 bases between the two ends. CDR3 nucleotide sequence: TGTGCCAGCCGAACAACAGGGAACACCGGGGAGCTGTTTTTT. Its translation: CASRTTGNTGELFF.

The genes are TRBV7-9 and TRBJ1-2, with D perhaps TRBD1 (6 bases). CDR1 is SEHNR and CDR2 is FQNEAQ in the germline V gene (reference sequence). The V end was cut by 5 bases, the J end by 3 bases, with 10 bases between. The CDR3 has 13 amino acids. The CDR3 loop reads CASSEDSDYGYTF. The CDR3 DNA reads TGTGCCAGCAGCGAGGACAGCGACTATGGCTACACCTTC.

This chain joins TRBV5-6 and TRBJ2-7; 9 bases fit TRBD2. Losses at the gene ends were 7 bases for V and 2 bases for J; bases not matched to a gene: 10. The CDR3 is 15 amino acids. Germline-derived CDR1 and CDR2 are SGHDT and YYEEEE. This CDR3 reads CASRRVAGDTYEQYF. CDR3 bases: TGTGCCAGCCGACGTGTAGCGGGGGATACCTACGAGCAGTACTTC.

The rearrangement joins TRBV28 to TRBJ2-3; 12 nucleotides agree with TRBD2. Germline V lookup: CDR1 MDHEN, CDR2 SYDVKM. The CDR3 length is 18 residues. Unmatched junction bases numbered 14, after V lost 10 bases and J lost 0 bases. The CDR3 loop is CANSYPGTSGPSTDTQYF. The DNA of the CDR3 is TGTGCCAACTCGTATCCCGGGACTAGCGGGCCTAGCACAGATACGCAGTATTTT.

The sample holds a few counts of this clone. V and J are TRBV7-3 and TRBJ2-7; a possible D gene is TRBD2 (6 bases). Germline loops: CDR1 SGHTA, CDR2 FQGTGA. V was cut by 5 bases and J by 2 bases, with 13 bases left in between. This CDR3 contains 14 residues. CDR3 sequence: CASSPPGSPYEQYF. The CDR3, as DNA: TGTGCCAGCAGCCCCCCCGGGAGCCCCTACGAGCAGTACTTC. Looking up the rest from reference TRBV7-3 and TRBJ2-7 gives the full variable domain: GAGVSQTPSNKVTEKGKYVELRCDPISGHTALYWYRQSLGQGPEFLIYFQGTGAADDSGLPNDRFFAVRPEGSVSTLKIQRTERGDSAVYLCASSPPGSPYEQYFGPGTRLTVT.

The rearrangement uses TRBV7-2 and TRBJ2-3, with 8 bases matching TRBD1. V lost 4 bases and J lost 1; bases outside the gene matches: 4. The V gene's germline CDR1 is SGHTA and CDR2 FQGNSA. There are 15 residues in the CDR3. CDR3 sequence (DNA): TGTGCCAGCAGCTCCTGGACAGGGCGCACAGATACGCAGTATTTT. This translates into CASSSWTGRTDTQYF.

This clone was observed a few times. This chain uses TRBV7-2 with TRBJ2-7; the D gene is possibly TRBD2 (5 bases). The length of the CDR3 is 13 residues. Trimming pared 5 bases from V and 5 bases from J, leaving 13 bases between. Germline V gene data show CDR1 as SGHTA and CDR2 as FQGNSA. CDR3 protein: CASSLLRGNEQYF. Written as DNA, the CDR3 is TGTGCCAGCAGCCTGCTTCGGGGAAACGAGCAGTACTTC. Together with reference TRBV7-2 and TRBJ2-7, the CDR3 gives the full variable domain: GAGVSQSPSNKVTEKGKDVELRCDPISGHTALYWYRQSLGQGLEFLIYFQGNSAPDKSGLPSDRFSAERTGGSVSTLTIQRTQQEDSAVYLCASSLLRGNEQYFGPGTRLTVT.

This clone was detected once. The chain recombines TRBV5-8 with TRBJ2-1; 8 bases map to TRBD1. This CDR3 spans 15 amino acids. The germline CDR1 and CDR2 sequences are SGHTS and YDEGEE. V lost 0 bases, J lost 3 bases, and 2 bases stayed unmatched. CDR3 amino acids: CASSLGGQDYNEQFF. The CDR3 nucleotides read TGTGCCAGCAGCTTGGGGGGACAGGACTACAATGAGCAGTTCTTC. Based on the CDR3 plus reference TRBV5-8 and TRBJ2-1, the full variable domain is EAGVTQSPTHLIKTRGQQATLRCSPISGHTSVYWYQQALGLGLQFLLWYDEGEERNRGNFPPRFSGRQFPNYSSELNVNALELEDSALYLCASSLGGQDYNEQFFGPGTRLTVL.